What follows describes a single TCR beta chain. Its antigen remains unidentified. The source of the sample is a study of blood T cells in healthy people across ages. The study, taken as a whole, reports: Percentage of naive T cells showed a strong correlation with TCR beta diversity.

V was trimmed by 4 bases and J by 1 base, leaving 11 bases between them. The CDR3 has 14 amino acids. Germline CDR1 is SGHRS and CDR2 is YFSETQ. Caucasian individuals from Russia who were healthy and aged about 6 to 100 acted as donors. A second PCR, run for roughly 7 to 12 cycles, used a sample-barcoded 5' primer plus a J-beta primer mix. A 12-random-nucleotide template-switch adaptor tagged each cDNA molecule. MiXCR, run by TCRdb on the 5' RACE reads, gives a single entry per CDR3 protein. Of more than 650,000 distinct CDR3 sequences detected, 20% to 30% appear once; the ten largest clones hold around 3%. These data also featured in a second study, about T cells of mothers and their children.

V and J are TRBV5-1 and TRBJ1-1, with D possibly being TRBD1 (5 bases). The TCR originated in a boy aged 5-17 years in good health. The sample was blood. The CDR3 is CASSPGHTNTEAFF. Here the CDR3 DNA reads TGCGCCAGCAGCCCAGGACACACGAACACTGAAGCTTTCTTT.